This T cell receptor (beta chain) was sequenced in a study of Ad26.COV2.S vaccination and SARS-CoV-2 variants. As for treatment: roughly 18 received Ad26.COV2.S at low or high dose, single or two shots; 5 received placebo; per-sample allocation not given. Sample collection was performed on day 63 after the first vaccine or placebo injection. Assay: immunoSEQ multiplex PCR; the TCRdb copy retains only in-frame clones and omits some. The repertoire holds some 390,000 clones, about nine tenths seen once, with roughly 3.2% in the top ten. This CDR3 has 16 amino acids. Trimming shortened V by 2 bases and J by 6 bases, and 18 bases separated the two germline ends. The germline V gene encodes CDR1 KGHSH and CDR2 LQKENI.

The sequence came from a person between 18 and 59 years old who received the Ad26.COV2.S COVID-19 vaccine or a placebo. Source: peripheral blood, taken in a trial of Ad26.COV2.S vaccine versus placebo. The rearrangement links TRBV18 to TRBJ2-3; D may be TRBD1 (5 bases). CDR3 in amino acids: CASSPSAGKRFDTQYF. Here the CDR3 DNA reads TGTGCCAGCTCACCATCCGCAGGGAAGCGATTTGATACGCAGTATTTT.